The 9 T cell receptor beta chains below all came from one sample that was sequenced in a study of shared clonotypes between healthy human individuals. Here immunoSEQ multiplex PCR was the method, and the copy in TCRdb shows in-frame clones only, minus some. Found here are around 200,000 clones, roughly 93% of them singletons; the top ten hold 0.067%. Sequenced material: naive CD4+ T cells sorted from blood. Subset meaning: CD45RA+ positively selected. Source of these receptors: a woman aged 30 to 39 in good health.

The chain carries TRBV28 and TRBJ1-3, with TRBD1 identical over 8 bases. V trimming: 4 bases; J trimming: 0 bases; junction bases outside the gene matches: 8. In germline, CDR1 is MDHEN, CDR2 SYDVKM. This CDR3 comprises 17 residues. The chain's CDR3 is CASSSGQAAYSGNTIYF. CDR3 DNA: TGTGCCAGCAGTTCGGGACAGGCGGCTTACTCTGGAAACACCATATATTTT.

This chain joins TRBV6-1 and TRBJ2-7; possible D gene TRBD1, 6 bases. Germline CDR1 MNHNS, CDR2 SASEGT. The CDR3 runs to 14 residues. Trimming shortened V by 5 bases and J by 2 bases, and 13 bases separated the two germline ends. The CDR3 DNA reads TGTGCCAGCAGTTCCGGGACAAGGGCCTACGAGCAGTACTTC. Amino acids: CASSSGTRAYEQYF.

The chain uses TRBV5-1 and TRBJ2-7; perhaps TRBD1 as D (6 bases). V was clipped by 4 bases and J by 8 bases, with 16 bases between them. From germline, CDR1 is SGHRS and CDR2 YFSETQ. The CDR3 is 13 residues long. The CDR3 loop is CASSPEQGKKQYF. The CDR3 DNA reads as TGCGCCAGCAGCCCTGAGCAGGGGAAGAAGCAGTACTTC.

This chain uses TRBV7-9 with TRBJ2-1, with 13 bases lining up with TRBD2. The CDR3 contains 14 residues. Germline V gives CDR1 SEHNR, CDR2 FQNEAQ (reference sequence). V lost 5 bases and J lost 9; bases outside the gene matches: 4. The CDR3 region is CASSRLAGGGEQFF. CDR3 coding DNA: TGTGCCAGCAGCCGACTAGCGGGAGGCGGTGAGCAGTTCTTC. Full variable domain (remainder filled in from reference TRBV7-9 and TRBJ2-1): DTGVSQNPRHKITKRGQNVTFRCDPISEHNRLYWYRQTLGQGPEFLTYFQNEAQLEKSRLLSDRFSAERPKGSFSTLEIQRTEQGDSAMYLCASSRLAGGGEQFFGPGTRLTVL.

This chain links TRBV19 with TRBJ1-3; D may be TRBD1 (5 bases). Germline V gene sequence: CDR1 LNHDA, CDR2 SQIVND (reference sequence). The CDR3 contains 13 residues. V dropped 8 bases and J dropped 5 bases, with 13 bases sitting between them. The CDR3 sequence is CASSTTARNTIYF. The CDR3 DNA reads TGTGCCAGTTCTACGACAGCAAGAAACACCATATATTTT.

The chain is built from TRBV27 and TRBJ2-1, with D possibly matching TRBD2 (6 bases). The V and J ends lost 6 bases and 10 bases respectively, with 16 bases between them. Germline V CDR1 and CDR2: MNHEY, SMNVEV (reference sequence). CDR3 size: 13 residues. The CDR3: CASRAGRRWEQFF. CDR3 bases: TGTGCCAGCAGGGCGGGACGGCGATGGGAGCAGTTCTTC.

The chain couples TRBV18 to TRBJ1-4; D gene ambiguous. Trimming removed 1 base at V and 3 bases at J, with 6 bases between. Germline V gives CDR1 KGHSH, CDR2 LQKENI. The CDR3 extends over 14 amino acids. The CDR3 region is CASSPQGANEKLFF. In DNA, the CDR3 is TGTGCCAGCTCACCACAAGGTGCTAATGAAAAACTGTTTTTT.

The chain joins TRBV5-1 to TRBJ2-7, with 9 bases lining up with TRBD1. This CDR3 has 14 amino acids. V dropped 3 bases and J dropped 5; count of bases not matched to a gene: 6. CDR1 and CDR2 (germline): SGHRS, YFSETQ. The CDR3 bases are TGCGCCAGCAGCTCCGGACAGGGGATTGACGAGCAGTACTTC. This sequence encodes CASSSGQGIDEQYF.

The rearrangement uses TRBV19 and TRBJ2-3, with 10 bases fitting TRBD2. V lost 5 bases to trimming and J lost 4 bases; unmatched junction nucleotides: 6. Germline CDR1 is LNHDA and CDR2 is SQIVND (reference sequence). The CDR3 spans 15 residues. CDR3 amino acids: CASSQQREGPDTQYF. In DNA form, the CDR3 reads TGTGCCAGTAGTCAACAGCGGGAGGGCCCAGATACGCAGTATTTT.